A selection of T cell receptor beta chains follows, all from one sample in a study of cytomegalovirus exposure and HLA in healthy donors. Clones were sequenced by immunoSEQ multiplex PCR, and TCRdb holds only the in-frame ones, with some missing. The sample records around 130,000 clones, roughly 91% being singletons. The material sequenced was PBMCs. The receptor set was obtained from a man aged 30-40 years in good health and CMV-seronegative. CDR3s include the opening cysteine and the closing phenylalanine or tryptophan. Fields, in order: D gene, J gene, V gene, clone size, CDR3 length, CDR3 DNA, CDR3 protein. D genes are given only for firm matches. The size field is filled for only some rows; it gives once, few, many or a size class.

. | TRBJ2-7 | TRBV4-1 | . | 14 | TGCGCCAGCAGCCAGCCAGGGGATGCCTACGAGCAGTACTTC | CASSQPGDAYEQYF
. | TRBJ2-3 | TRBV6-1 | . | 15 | TGTGCCAGCAGTGAGTCGTGGGCACCCTCAGATACGCAGTATTTT | CASSESWAPSDTQYF
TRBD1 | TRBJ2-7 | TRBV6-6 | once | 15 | TGTGCCAGCAGTCCCCAGGTAAGGGACAGCTACGAGCAGTACTTC | CASSPQVRDSYEQYF
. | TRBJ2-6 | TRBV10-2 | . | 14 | TGCGCCAGCATGTTGGAGCGGGGGGCCAACGTCCTGACTTTC | CASMLERGANVLTF
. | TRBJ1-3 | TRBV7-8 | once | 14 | TGTGCCAGCAGCCCGGGACTGCCTGGAAACACCATATATTTT | CASSPGLPGNTIYF
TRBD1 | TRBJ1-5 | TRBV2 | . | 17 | TGTGCCAGCAGTGAAGCGAGACAGGGGGTAGTCAATCAGCCCCAGCATTTT | CASSEARQGVVNQPQHF
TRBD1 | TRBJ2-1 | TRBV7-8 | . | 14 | TGTGCCAGCAGCACCCGACAGGGATACAATGAGCAGTTCTTC | CASSTRQGYNEQFF
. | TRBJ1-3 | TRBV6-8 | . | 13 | TGTGCCAGCACCCCGAGCTCTGGAAACACCATATATTTT | CASTPSSGNTIYF
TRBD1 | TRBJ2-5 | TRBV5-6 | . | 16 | TGTGCCAGCAGCTTGCTCGGGACAGGGTCAACAGAGACCCAGTACTTC | CASSLLGTGSTETQYF
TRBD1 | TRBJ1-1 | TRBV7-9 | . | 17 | TGTGCCAGCAGCGATAATGGACAGGGCAGAGGGAACACTGAAGCTTTCTTT | CASSDNGQGRGNTEAFF
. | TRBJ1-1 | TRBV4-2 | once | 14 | TGTGCCAGCAGCCAGGCTACAGGGAACACTGAAGCTTTCTTT | CASSQATGNTEAFF
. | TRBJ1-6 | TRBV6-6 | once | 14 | TGTGCCAGCAGTTACTCGGACAGCAATTCACCCCTCCACTTT | CASSYSDSNSPLHF
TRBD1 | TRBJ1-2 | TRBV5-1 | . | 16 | TGCGCCAGCAGCTTCTTTTCAGGGGGCAAGGACTATGGCTACACCTTC | CASSFFSGGKDYGYTF
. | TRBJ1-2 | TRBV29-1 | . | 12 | TGCAGCGTTGAACAGGGCGCCTATGGCTACACCTTC | CSVEQGAYGYTF
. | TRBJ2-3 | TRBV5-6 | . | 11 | TGTGCCAGCCCACACCCGGATACGCAGTATTTT | CASPHPDTQYF
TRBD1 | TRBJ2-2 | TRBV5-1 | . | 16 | TGCGCCAGCAGCTTGGTTCAGGGGGTTTACACCGGGGAGCTGTTTTTT | CASSLVQGVYTGELFF
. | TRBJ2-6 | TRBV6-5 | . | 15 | TGTGCCAGCAGTTACAGGGGCTCTGGGGCCAACGTCCTGACTTTC | CASSYRGSGANVLTF
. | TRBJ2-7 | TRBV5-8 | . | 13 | TGTGCCAGCAGCTTGGGGCTGACCTACGAGCAGTACTTC | CASSLGLTYEQYF
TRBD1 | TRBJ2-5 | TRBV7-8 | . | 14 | TGTGCCAGCAGCTTAAGGGGGCCCCAGGTGACCCAGTACTTC | CASSLRGPQVTQYF
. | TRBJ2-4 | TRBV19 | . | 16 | TGTGCCAGTAGTACCTCCGAGGGACTAGCCAAAAACATTCAGTACTTC | CASSTSEGLAKNIQYF
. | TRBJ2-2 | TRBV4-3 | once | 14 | TGCGCCAGCAGCCAAGATCGGAGCACCGGGGAGCTGTTTTTT | CASSQDRSTGELFF
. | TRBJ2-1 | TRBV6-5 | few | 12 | TGTGCCAGCAGTTACTCACAGGGGAGGTGGTTCTTC | CASSYSQGRWFF
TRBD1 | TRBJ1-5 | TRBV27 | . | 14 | TGTGCCAGCAGTTTCAGGGGGGGCAATCAGCCCCAGCATTTT | CASSFRGGNQPQHF
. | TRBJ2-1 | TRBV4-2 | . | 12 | TGTGCCAGCAGCCAAAACAGTAATGAGCAGTTCTTC | CASSQNSNEQFF
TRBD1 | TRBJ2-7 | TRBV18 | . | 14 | TGTGCCAGCTCACCAGGGACAGGGCGGGACGAGCAGTACTTC | CASSPGTGRDEQYF
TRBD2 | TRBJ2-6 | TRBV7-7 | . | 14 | TGTGCTAGCGGGGCAGGGACTGGGGCCAACGTCCTGACTTTC | CASGAGTGANVLTF
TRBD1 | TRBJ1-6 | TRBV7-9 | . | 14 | TGTGCCAGCAGCTCGACAGGGGGCTTATCACCCCTCCACTTT | CASSSTGGLSPLHF
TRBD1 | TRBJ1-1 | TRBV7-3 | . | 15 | TGTGCCAGCAGCCCCGCAGGGGGAATGAACACTGAAGCTTTCTTT | CASSPAGGMNTEAFF
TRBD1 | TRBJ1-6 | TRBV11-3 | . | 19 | TGTGCCAGCCACCACCGACGGGGACAGGGTCTACCTCCTAATTCACCCCTCCACTTT | CASHHRRGQGLPPNSPLHF
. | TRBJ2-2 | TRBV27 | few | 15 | TGTGCCAGCACCTTCGCCGGCGGAAACACCGGGGAGCTGTTTTTT | CASTFAGGNTGELFF
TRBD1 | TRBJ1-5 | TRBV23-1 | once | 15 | TGCGCCACCTCGACAGGGGGTTCGAGCAATCAGCCCCAGCATTTT | CATSTGGSSNQPQHF